This T cell receptor beta chain was identified in a study of early T cells in non-severe SARS-CoV-2 infection (dated by TCRdb to the early 2020s). In the study overall: Bulk RNA from unsorted whole blood was used for TCR sequencing, so alpha and beta chains could not be paired.

Worth noting for this clonotype: Its antigen specificity is not known. Per-nucleotide qualities are absent, and no much larger clonotype sits a single base away.

A case-control design nested within a healthcare worker cohort in London, UK, was used, with weekly nasopharyngeal swab PCR tests and blood sampling performed. Healthcare workers were recruited between 23 and 31 March 2020, during the week of the UK lockdown, and were followed weekly for up to roughly 15 weeks. Reading from cysteine to phenylalanine, the CDR3 counts 14 amino acids. The sequence is cut down to CDR3 DNA, 42 bases in frame from base 1. CDR1 and CDR2 are drawn from the germline V gene: SGHAT, FQNNGV. V sheds 5 bases and J sheds 4 bases, leaving 11 bases between their ends. Overall results and qualifications from the work: VDJdb matching was skewed toward anti-spike CD8 responses and likely underestimated virus-specific expansions, missing private and CD4 specificities.

The library was prepared using 5' RACE. Sequencing used a NextSeq 500. The TCR library protocol attached unique molecular identifiers to individual cDNA molecules to correct for sequencing error and PCR bias. Both TCR alpha and beta chains were sequenced, and tight co-correlation was observed between alpha and beta sequence abundances in each sample. On the study's bioinformatics: V gene, J gene and CDR3 annotation of TCR sequences was performed with Decombinator V4. Expanded TCRs were defined as changing significantly between any two time points under a Poisson model with p below 0.0001. TCR abundances were normalised to the total number of TCRs sequenced in each sample and reported as counts per million. MAIT TCRs were defined by TRAV1-2 paired with TRAJ12, TRAJ20 or TRAJ33, and iNKT TCRs by TRAV10 paired with TRAJ18. A search of VDJdb, accessed on 1 November 2021, was run for TCRs annotated to CMV, EBV and SARS-CoV-2, with TCRs annotated for multiple antigens excluded. TCRdb reprocessing: public reads trimmed at Q25 with fastp, clones called with MiXCR, in-frame beta chains kept. Entries that share a CDR3 protein sequence are merged under the most common genes and DNA. The V and J calls were determined by TCRdb, not by the authors. The table for this sample lists 80,000 or so distinct CDR3 sequences; about 14% of them were counted only once. Roughly 3% of the sample goes to the ten largest clones.

Specimen: whole blood. The rearrangement joined TRBV11-2 to TRBJ2-2; D gene: possibly TRBD2, on 5 matching bases. The clonotype comes from an adult who was a healthcare worker with PCR-confirmed SARS-CoV-2 infection or an uninfected control (not recorded which). The bases read TGTGCCAGCAGCCCATTACGGGGCACCGGGGAGCTGTTTTTT. Protein translation: CASSPLRGTGELFF.